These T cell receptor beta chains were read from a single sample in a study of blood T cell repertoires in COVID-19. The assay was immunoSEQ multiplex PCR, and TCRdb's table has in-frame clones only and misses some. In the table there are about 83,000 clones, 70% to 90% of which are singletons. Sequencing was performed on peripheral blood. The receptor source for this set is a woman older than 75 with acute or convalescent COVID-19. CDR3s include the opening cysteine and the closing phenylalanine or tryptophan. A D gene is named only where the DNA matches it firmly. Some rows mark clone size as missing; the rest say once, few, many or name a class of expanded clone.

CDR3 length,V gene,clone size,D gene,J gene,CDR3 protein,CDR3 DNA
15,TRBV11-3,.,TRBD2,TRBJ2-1,CASSPPSGGANEQFF,TGTGCCAGCAGCCCCCCTAGCGGGGGGGCCAATGAGCAGTTCTTC
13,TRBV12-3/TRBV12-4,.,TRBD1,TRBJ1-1,CASSLRQGDEAFF,TGTGCCAGCAGTTTAAGACAGGGTGATGAAGCTTTCTTT
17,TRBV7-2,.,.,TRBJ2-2,CASSLELVGPRAGELFF,TGTGCCAGCAGCTTAGAGCTCGTGGGGCCACGGGCCGGGGAGCTGTTTTTT
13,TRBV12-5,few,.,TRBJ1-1,CASGFGSKAEAFF,TGTGCTAGTGGTTTCGGTAGCAAGGCTGAAGCTTTCTTT
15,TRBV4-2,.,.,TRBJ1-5,CASSQQGGSNQPQHF,TGTGCCAGCAGCCAACAGGGCGGTAGCAATCAGCCCCAGCATTTT
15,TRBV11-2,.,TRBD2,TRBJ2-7,CASSQPGGGTYEQYF,TGTGCCAGCAGCCAACCCGGGGGGGGAACCTACGAGCAGTACTTC
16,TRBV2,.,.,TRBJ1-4,CASSERRTTTNEKLFF,TGTGCCAGCAGTGAAAGGCGGACTACAACTAATGAAAAACTGTTTTTT
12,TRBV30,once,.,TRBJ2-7,CAWSVVGGWGYF,TGTGCCTGGAGTGTGGTTGGGGGCTGGGGGTACTTC
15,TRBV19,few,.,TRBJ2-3,CASSIYRGGKDTQYF,TGTGCCAGTAGTATCTACAGGGGCGGGAAGGATACGCAGTATTTT
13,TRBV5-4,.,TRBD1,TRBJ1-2,CASSLPGQNGYTF,TGTGCCAGCAGCTTACCGGGACAGAATGGCTACACCTTC